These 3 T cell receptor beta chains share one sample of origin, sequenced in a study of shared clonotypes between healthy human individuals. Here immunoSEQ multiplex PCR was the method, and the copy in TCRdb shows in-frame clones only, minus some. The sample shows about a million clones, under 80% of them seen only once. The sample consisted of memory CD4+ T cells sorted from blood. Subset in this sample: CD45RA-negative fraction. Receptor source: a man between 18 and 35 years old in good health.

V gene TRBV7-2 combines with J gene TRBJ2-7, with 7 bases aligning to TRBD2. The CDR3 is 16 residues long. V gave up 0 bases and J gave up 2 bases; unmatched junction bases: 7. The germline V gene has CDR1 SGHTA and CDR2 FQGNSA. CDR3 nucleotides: TGTGCCAGCAGCTTAGCACCTAGCGGATCTCCCTACGAGCAGTACTTC. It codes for CASSLAPSGSPYEQYF.

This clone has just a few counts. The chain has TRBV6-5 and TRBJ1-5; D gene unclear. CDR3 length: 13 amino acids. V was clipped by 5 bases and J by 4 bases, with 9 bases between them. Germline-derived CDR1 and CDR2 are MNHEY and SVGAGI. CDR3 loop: CASSREANQPQHF. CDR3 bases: TGTGCCAGCAGTCGGGAGGCTAATCAGCCCCAGCATTTT.

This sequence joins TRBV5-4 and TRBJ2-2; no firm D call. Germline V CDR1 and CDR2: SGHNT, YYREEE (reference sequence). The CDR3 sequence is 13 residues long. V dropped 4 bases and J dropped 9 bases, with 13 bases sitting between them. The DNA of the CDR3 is TGTGCCAGCAGCCTGGATAGTGACCGGGAGCTGTTTTTT. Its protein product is CASSLDSDRELFF.